This T cell receptor beta chain was documented in a study of technical replicates of blood from several donors. Trimming took off 0 bases at V and 6 bases at J, with 15 bases between the two ends. The CDR3 covers 15 residues. CDR1 and CDR2 (germline): SGHVS, FQNEAQ. Libraries were prepared by immunoSEQ multiplex PCR; TCRdb keeps only in-frame clonotypes and omits some of them. Here the sample spans tens of thousands of clones, approximately 97% being singletons. Sequencing was done on a sample of T cells isolated from PBMCs. The chain carries TRBV7-8 and TRBJ2-7; D might be TRBD1 (7 bases). This receptor was obtained from a human donor in good health. The CDR3: CASSLALGQGGEQYF. For the CDR3, the DNA is TGTGCCAGCAGCTTAGCGCTAGGGCAGGGGGGCGAGCAGTACTTC. The complete variable domain, with remaining parts taken from reference TRBV7-8 and TRBJ2-7, reads GAGVSQSPRYKVAKRGQDVALRCDPISGHVSLFWYQQALGQGPEFLTYFQNEAQLDKSGLPSDRFFAERPEGSVSTLKIQRTQQEDSAVYLCASSLALGQGGEQYFGPGTRLTVT.